The 4 T cell receptor beta chains below come from one sample, sequenced in a study of Ad26.COV2.S vaccination and SARS-CoV-2 variants. The method was immunoSEQ multiplex PCR; TCRdb's version includes in-frame clones alone and lacks a portion of them. The sample contains fewer than 500,000 clones, 89% of which appear only once. Noted treatment: 15 to 20 received Ad26.COV2.S at low or high dose, single or two shots; about 5 received placebo; per-sample allocation not given. Sampling was done on day 63 after the first vaccine or placebo injection. The input for sequencing was peripheral blood, taken in a trial of Ad26.COV2.S vaccine versus placebo. These TCRs come from a person between 18 and 65 years old who received the Ad26.COV2.S COVID-19 vaccine or a placebo.

The chain combines TRBV7-9 with TRBJ1-2; D gene uncertain. Trimming took off 6 bases at V and 7 bases at J, with 15 bases between the two ends. The CDR3 is 13 residues long. Germline assignment: CDR1 SEHNR and CDR2 FQNEAQ (reference sequence). CDR3: CASRKDYSSGYTF. The CDR3 region has the DNA TGTGCCAGCAGAAAGGACTACTCGAGTGGCTACACCTTC.

V usage is TRBV5-1 and J usage is TRBJ1-6, with 9 bases that match TRBD1. Germline trimming cut 4 bases from V and 3 bases from J; bases unmatched to any gene: 5. Germline V lookup: CDR1 SGHRS, CDR2 YFSETQ. The CDR3 sequence is 16 residues long. The CDR3 spells CASSEGQGYYNSPLHF. The DNA of the CDR3 is TGCGCCAGCAGCGAGGGACAGGGTTACTATAATTCACCCCTCCACTTT.

Note on this clone: Other DNA variants within this sample encode the same CDR3. The rearrangement joins TRBV18 to TRBJ2-4, with D maybe TRBD1 (6 bases). Germline V gene lookup returns CDR1 KGHSH and CDR2 LQKENI. The CDR3 contains 16 residues. V lost 0 bases to trimming and J lost 0 bases, with 9 bases between them. The CDR3 here is CASSPPGQLAKNIQYF. CDR3 in DNA: TGTGCCAGCTCACCACCCGGACAGCTAGCCAAAAACATTCAGTACTTC.

V is TRBV25-1 and J is TRBJ2-3; 7 bases align to TRBD2. Germline CDR1 MGHDK, CDR2 SYGVNS. The CDR3 runs 15 residues. J was trimmed by 3 bases and V by 9 bases; bases with no gene match: 12. CDR3 in amino acids: CARTIAGGRTDTQYF. The CDR3 bases are TGTGCCAGAACGATAGCGGGTGGCAGGACAGATACGCAGTATTTT.